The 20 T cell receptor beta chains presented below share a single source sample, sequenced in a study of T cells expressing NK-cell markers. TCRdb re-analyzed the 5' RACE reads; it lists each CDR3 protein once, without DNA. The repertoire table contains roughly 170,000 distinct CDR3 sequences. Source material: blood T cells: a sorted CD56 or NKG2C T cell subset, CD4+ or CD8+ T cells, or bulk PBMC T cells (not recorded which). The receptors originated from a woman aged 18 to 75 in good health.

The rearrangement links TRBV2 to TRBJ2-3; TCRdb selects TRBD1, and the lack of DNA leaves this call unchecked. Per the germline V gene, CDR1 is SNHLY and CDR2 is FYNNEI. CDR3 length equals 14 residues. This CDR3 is CASWDRVSTDTQYF.

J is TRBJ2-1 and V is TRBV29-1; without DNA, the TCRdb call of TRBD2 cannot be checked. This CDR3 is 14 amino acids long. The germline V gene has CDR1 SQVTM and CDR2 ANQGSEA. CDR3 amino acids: CSFRGTSGLNEQFF.

The CDR3 region is CASSFLGQQKYEQYF. V is TRBV27 and J is TRBJ2-7; TCRdb designates TRBD1, a call that cannot be tested without DNA. This CDR3 is built from 15 residues. Germline CDR1 reads MNHEY; CDR2 reads SMNVEV (reference sequence).

The CDR3 loop is CASKPGQINTGELFF. This rearrangement joins TRBV12-3 or TRBV12-4 to TRBJ2-2; TCRdb calls TRBD1, which cannot be checked without DNA. The CDR3 runs 15 residues.

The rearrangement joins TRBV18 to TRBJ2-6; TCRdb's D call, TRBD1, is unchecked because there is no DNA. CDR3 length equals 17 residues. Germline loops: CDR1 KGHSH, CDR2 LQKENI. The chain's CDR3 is CASSQGTGGSGANVLTF. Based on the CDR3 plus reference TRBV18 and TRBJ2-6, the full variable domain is NAGVMQNPRHLVRRRGQEARLRCSPMKGHSHVYWYRQLPEEGLKFMVYLQKENIIDESGMPKERFSAEFPKEGPSILRIQQVVRGDSAAYFCASSQGTGGSGANVLTFGAGSRLTVL.

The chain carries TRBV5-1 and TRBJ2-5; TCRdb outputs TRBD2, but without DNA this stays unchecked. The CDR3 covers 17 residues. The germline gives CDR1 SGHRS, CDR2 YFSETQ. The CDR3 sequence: CASSLVGSGSLGETQYF.

The CDR3 loop reads CASSSYNAHEQYF. The chain joins TRBV5-1 to TRBJ2-7. This CDR3 has 13 residues. Germline CDR1 is SGHRS and CDR2 is YFSETQ.

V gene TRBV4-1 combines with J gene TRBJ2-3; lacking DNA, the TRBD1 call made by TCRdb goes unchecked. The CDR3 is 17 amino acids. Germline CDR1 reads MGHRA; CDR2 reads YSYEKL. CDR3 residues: CASSQDGPGFGPDTQYF.

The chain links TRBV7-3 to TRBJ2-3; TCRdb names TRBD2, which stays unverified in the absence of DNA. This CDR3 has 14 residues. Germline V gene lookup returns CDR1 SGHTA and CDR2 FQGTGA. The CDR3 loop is CASNLGLAADTQYF.

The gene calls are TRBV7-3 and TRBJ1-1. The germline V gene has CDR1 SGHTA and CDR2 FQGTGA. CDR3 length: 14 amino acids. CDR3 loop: CASSLTQVNTEAFF.

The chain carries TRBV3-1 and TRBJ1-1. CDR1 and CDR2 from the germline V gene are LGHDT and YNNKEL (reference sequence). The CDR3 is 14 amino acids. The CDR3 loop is CASSQRGTGGEAFF. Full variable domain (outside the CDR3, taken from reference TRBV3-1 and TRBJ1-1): DTAVSQTPKYLVTQMGNDKSIKCEQNLGHDTMYWYKQDSKKFLKIMFSYNNKELIINETVPNRFSPKSPDKAHLNLHINSLELGDSAVYFCASSQRGTGGEAFFGQGTRLTVV.

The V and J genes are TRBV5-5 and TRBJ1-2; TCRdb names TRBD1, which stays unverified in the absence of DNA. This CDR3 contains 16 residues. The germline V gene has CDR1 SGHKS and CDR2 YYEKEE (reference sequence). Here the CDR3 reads CASSPDRYRVAYGYTF. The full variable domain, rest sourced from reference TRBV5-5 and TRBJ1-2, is DAGVTQSPTHLIKTRGQQVTLRCSPISGHKSVSWYQQVLGQGPQFIFQYYEKEERGRGNFPDRFSARQFPNYSSELNVNALLLGDSALYLCASSPDRYRVAYGYTFGSGTRLTVV.

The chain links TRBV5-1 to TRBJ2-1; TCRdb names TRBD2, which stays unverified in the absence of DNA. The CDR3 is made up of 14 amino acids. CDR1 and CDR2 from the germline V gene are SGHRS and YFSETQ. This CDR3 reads CASSLRSGDNEQFF. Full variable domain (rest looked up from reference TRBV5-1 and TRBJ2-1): KAGVTQTPRYLIKTRGQQVTLSCSPISGHRSVSWYQQTPGQGLQFLFEYFSETQRNKGNFPGRFSGRQFSNSRSEMNVSTLELGDSALYLCASSLRSGDNEQFFGPGTRLTVL.

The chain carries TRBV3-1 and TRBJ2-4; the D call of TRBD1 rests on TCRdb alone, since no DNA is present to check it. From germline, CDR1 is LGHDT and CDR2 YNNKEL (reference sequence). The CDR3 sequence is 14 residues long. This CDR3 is CASSQTGAKDIQYF. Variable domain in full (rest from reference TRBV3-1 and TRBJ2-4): DTAVSQTPKYLVTQMGNDKSIKCEQNLGHDTMYWYKQDSKKFLKIMFSYNNKELIINETVPNRFSPKSPDKAHLNLHINSLELGDSAVYFCASSQTGAKDIQYFGAGTRLSVL.

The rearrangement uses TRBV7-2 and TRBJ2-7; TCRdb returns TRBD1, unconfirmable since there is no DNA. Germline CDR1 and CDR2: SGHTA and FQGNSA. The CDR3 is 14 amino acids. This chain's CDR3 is CASKPGQANYEQYF.

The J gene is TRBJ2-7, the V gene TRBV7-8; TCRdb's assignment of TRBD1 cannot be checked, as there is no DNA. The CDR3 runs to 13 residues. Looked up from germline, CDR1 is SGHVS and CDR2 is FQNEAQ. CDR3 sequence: CASSGDMIGEQYF.

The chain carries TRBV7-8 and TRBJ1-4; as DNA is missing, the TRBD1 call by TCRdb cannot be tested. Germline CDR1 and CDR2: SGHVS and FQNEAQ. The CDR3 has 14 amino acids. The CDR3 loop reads CASSLESQGEKLFF.

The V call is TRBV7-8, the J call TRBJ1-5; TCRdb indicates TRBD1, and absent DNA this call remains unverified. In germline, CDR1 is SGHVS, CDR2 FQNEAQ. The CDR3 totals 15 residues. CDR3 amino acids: CASSPDGVSWQPQHF.

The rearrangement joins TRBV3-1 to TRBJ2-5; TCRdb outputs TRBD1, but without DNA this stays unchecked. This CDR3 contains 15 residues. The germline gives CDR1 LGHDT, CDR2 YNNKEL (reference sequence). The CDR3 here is CASSRRLGAQETQYF.

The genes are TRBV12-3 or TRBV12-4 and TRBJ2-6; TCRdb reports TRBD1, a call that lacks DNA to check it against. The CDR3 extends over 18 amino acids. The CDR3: CASDYRDRGHSGANVLTF.